This TCR beta chain is from a study of metastatic and nonmetastatic thyroid tumors. The table lists this clone with many counts. Its antigen is not known. Other DNA sequences in this specimen translate into the identical CDR3. Until they underwent thyroid surgery, no patient had received any treatment. Germline V CDR1 and CDR2: SGDLS, YYNGEE. Trimming stripped 0 bases from V and 7 bases from J, with 14 bases between. The CDR3 consists of 14 residues. The study's findings and limits: Within blood and tumor, benign nodules reportedly had significantly lower TCR beta diversity than malignant thyroid tumors did.

With MiXCR, TCRdb reprocessed the PCR reads. The table records almost 85,000 clones, under 15% of them present only once. The TCR originated in a female donor with papillary thyroid cancer or a benign thyroid nodule (not recorded which). Some clones in this sample may be carry-over from other donors' samples. Sequences were obtained from tumor tissue. The chain links TRBV9 to TRBJ2-7; a weak D match, TRBD1 (6 bases). The CDR3 loop is CASSVGQGTGEQYF. The CDR3 bases are TGTGCCAGCAGCGTAGGGCAGGGGACCGGAGAGCAGTACTTC. Complete variable domain (other parts from reference TRBV9 and TRBJ2-7): DSGVTQTPKHLITATGQRVTLRCSPRSGDLSVYWYQQSLDQGLQFLIQYYNGEERAKGNILERFSAQQFPDLHSELNLSSLELGDSALYFCASSVGQGTGEQYFGPGTRLTVT.